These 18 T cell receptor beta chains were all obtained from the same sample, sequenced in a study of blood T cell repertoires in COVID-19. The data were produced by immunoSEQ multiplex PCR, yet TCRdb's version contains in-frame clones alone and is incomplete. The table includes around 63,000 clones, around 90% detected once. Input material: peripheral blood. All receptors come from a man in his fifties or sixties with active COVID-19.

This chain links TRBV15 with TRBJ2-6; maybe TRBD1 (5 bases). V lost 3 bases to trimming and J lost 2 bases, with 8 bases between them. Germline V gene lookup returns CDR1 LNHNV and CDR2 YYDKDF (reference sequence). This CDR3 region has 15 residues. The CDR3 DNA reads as TGTGCCACCAGCAGCAGCAGGGCTGGGGCCAACGTCCTGACTTTC. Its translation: CATSSSRAGANVLTF. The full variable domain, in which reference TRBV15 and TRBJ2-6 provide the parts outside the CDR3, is DAMVIQNPRYQVTQFGKPVTLSCSQTLNHNVMYWYQQKSSQAPKLLFHYYDKDFNNEADTPDNFQSRRPNTSFCFLDIRSPGLGDTAMYLCATSSSRAGANVLTFGAGSRLTVL.

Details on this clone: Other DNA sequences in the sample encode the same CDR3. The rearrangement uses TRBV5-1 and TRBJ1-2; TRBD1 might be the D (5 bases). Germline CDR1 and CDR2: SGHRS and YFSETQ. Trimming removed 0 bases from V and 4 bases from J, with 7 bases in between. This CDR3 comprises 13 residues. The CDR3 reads CASSLDRLYGYTF. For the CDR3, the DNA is TGCGCCAGCAGCTTGGACAGGCTCTATGGCTACACCTTC.

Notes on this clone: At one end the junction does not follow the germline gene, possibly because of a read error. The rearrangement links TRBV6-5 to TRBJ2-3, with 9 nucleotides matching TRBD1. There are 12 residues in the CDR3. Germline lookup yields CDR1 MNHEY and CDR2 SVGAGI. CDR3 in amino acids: CASNTGGRKKIF. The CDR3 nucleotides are TGTGCCAGCAACACAGGGGGCCGGAAGAAAATATTT.

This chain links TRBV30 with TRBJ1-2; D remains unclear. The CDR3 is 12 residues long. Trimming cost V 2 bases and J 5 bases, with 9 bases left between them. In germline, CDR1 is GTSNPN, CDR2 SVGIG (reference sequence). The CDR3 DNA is TGTGCCTGGAGTCCGACTTCTTATGGCTACACCTTC. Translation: CAWSPTSYGYTF.

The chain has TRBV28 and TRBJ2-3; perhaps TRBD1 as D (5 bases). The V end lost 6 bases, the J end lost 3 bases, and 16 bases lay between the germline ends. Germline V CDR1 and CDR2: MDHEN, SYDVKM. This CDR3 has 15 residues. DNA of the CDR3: TGTGCCAGCAGCGACCAGGGCTTAGGGACAGATACGCAGTATTTT. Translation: CASSDQGLGTDTQYF.

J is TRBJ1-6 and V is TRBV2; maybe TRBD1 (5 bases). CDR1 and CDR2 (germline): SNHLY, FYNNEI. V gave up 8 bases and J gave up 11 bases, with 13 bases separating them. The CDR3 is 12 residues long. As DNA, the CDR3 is TGTGCCAGCGGACGGCAGGGTCCACCCCTCCACTTT. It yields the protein CASGRQGPPLHF.

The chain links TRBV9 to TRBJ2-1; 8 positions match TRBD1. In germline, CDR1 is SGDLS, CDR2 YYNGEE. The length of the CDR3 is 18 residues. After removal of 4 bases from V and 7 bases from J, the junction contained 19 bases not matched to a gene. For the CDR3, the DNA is TGTGCCAGCAGCTTCAAGAAATTACAGGGGGAGGATATGAATGAGCAGTTCTTC. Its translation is CASSFKKLQGEDMNEQFF.

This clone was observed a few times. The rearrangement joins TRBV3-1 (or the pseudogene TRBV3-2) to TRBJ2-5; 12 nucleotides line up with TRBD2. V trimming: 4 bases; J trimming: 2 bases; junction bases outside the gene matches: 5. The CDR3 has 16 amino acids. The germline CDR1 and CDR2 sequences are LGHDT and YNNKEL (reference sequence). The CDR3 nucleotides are TGTGCCAGCAGCCGCCGGACTAGCGGGGCTCAAGAGACCCAGTACTTC. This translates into CASSRRTSGAQETQYF.

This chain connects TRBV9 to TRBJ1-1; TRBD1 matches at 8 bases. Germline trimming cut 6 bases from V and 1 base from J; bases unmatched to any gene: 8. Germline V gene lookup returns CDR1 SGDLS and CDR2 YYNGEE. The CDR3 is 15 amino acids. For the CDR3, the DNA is TGTGCCAGCAACCCCTCAGGGGGCCCGAACACTGAAGCTTTCTTT. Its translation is CASNPSGGPNTEAFF.

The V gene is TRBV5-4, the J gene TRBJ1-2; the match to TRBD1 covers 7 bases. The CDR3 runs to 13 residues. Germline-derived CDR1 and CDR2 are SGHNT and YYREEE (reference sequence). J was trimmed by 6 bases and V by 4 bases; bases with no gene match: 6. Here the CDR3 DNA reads TGTGCCAGCAGCCAGGACAGGCCGGATGGCTACACCTTC. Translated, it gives CASSQDRPDGYTF.

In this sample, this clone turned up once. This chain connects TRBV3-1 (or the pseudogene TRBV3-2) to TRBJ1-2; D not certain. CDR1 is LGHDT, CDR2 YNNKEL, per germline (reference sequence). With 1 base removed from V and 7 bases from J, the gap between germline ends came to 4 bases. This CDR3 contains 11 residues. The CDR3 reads CASSQAGGYTF. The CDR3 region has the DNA TGTGCCAGCAGCCAAGCCGGTGGCTACACCTTC.

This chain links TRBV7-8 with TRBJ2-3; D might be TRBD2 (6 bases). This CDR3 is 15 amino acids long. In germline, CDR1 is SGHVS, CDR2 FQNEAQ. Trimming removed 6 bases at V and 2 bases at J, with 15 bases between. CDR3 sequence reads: CASRSKRGITDTQYF. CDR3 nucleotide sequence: TGTGCCAGCAGATCGAAACGGGGGATCACAGATACGCAGTATTTT.

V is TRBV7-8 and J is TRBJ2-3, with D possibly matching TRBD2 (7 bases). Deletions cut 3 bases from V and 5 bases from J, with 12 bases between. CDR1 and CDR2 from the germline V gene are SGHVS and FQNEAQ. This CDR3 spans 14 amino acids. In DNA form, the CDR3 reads TGTGCCAGCAGCTTGGGGGGGCGGTTAGATACGCAGTATTTT. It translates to CASSLGGRLDTQYF.

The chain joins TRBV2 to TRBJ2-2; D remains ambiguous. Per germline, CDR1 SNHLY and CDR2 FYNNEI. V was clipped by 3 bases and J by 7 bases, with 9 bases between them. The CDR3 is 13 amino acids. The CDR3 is CASSDEGVGELFF. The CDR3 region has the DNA TGTGCCAGCAGTGATGAAGGAGTCGGGGAGCTGTTTTTT.

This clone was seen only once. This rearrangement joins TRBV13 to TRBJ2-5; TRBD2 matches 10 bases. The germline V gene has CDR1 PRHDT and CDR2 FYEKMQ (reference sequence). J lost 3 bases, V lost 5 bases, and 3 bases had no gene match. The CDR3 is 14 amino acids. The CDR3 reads CASSLGLAEETQYF. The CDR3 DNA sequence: TGTGCCAGCAGCCTCGGACTAGCGGAAGAGACCCAGTACTTC.

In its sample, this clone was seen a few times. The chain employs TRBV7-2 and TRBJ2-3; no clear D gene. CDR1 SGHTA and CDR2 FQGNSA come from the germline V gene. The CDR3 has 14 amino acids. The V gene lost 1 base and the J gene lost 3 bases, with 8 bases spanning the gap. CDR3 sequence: CASSLGLLTDTQYF. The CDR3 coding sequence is TGTGCCAGCAGCTTAGGACTCTTAACAGATACGCAGTATTTT.

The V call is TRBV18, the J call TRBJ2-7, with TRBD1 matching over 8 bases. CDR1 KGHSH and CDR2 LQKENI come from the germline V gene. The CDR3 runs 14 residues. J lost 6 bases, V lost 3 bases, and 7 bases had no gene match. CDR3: CASSPRGQGGEQYF. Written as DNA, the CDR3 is TGTGCCAGCTCACCCCGCGGACAGGGTGGCGAGCAGTACTTC.

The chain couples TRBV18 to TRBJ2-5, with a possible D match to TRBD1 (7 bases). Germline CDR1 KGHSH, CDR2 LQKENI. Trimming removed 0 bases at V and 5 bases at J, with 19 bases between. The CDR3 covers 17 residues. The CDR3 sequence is CASSPPPSIRGVETQYF. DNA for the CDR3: TGTGCCAGCTCACCACCCCCCTCGATCAGGGGGGTGGAGACCCAGTACTTC.